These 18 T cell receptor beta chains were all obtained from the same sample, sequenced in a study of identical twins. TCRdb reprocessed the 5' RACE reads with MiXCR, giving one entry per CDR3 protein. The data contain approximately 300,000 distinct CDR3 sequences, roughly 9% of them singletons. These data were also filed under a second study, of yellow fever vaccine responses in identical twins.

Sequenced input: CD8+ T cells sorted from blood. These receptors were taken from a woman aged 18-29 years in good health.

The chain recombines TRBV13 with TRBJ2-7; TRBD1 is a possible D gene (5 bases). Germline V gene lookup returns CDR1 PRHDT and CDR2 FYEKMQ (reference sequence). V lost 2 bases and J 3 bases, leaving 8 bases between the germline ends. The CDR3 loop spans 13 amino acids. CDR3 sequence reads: CASSLRGNYEQYF. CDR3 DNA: TGTGCCAGCAGCTTAAGGGGCAACTACGAGCAGTACTTC. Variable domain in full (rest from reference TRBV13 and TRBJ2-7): AAGVIQSPRHLIKEKRETATLKCYPIPRHDTVYWYQQGPGQDPQFLISFYEKMQSDKGSIPDRFSAQQFSDYHSELNMSSLELGDSALYFCASSLRGNYEQYFGPGTRLTVT.

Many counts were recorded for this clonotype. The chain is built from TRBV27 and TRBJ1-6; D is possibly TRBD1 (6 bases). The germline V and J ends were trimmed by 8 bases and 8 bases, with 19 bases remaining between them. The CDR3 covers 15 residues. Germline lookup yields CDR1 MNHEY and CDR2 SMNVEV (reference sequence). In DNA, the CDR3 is TGTGCCAGCGCCTCTGGTACGACAGGCTATTCACCCCTCCACTTT. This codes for CASASGTTGYSPLHF.

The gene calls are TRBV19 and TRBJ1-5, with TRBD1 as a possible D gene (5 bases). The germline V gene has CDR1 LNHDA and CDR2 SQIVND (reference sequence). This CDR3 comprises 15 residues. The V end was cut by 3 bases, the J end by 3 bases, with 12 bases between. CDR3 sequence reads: CASSMRPGINQPQHF. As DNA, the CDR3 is TGTGCCAGTAGTATGAGGCCAGGGATCAATCAGCCCCAGCATTTT.

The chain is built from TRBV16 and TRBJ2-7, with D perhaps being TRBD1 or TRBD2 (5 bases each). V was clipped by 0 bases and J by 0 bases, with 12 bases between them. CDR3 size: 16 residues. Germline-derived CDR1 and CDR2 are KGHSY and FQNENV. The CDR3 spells CASSQSLGVSSYEQYF. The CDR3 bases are TGTGCCAGCAGCCAATCCTTGGGGGTGAGCTCCTACGAGCAGTACTTC.

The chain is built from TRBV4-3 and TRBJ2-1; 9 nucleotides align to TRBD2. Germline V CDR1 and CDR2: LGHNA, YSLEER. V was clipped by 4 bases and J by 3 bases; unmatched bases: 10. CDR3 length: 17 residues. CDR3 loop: CASSPDFSGSLYNEQFF. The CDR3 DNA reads TGCGCCAGCAGCCCAGATTTTAGCGGGAGTCTCTACAATGAGCAGTTCTTC.

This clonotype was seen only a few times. This CDR3 is CASSLGGLAGRGNEQYF. CDR3 DNA: TGTGCCAGCAGCTTAGGGGGACTAGCGGGAAGAGGAAACGAGCAGTACTTC. The chain has TRBV7-9 and TRBJ2-7; 13 bases line up with TRBD2. The V gene's germline CDR1 is SEHNR and CDR2 FQNEAQ (reference sequence). The length of the CDR3 is 17 residues. The ends lost 1 base at V and 5 bases at J; junction bases unmatched: 8.

CDR3 residues: CASCLFTSGRSQETQYF. The CDR3 DNA reads TGTGCCTCCTGCCTCTTCACCAGCGGACGGTCCCAAGAGACCCAGTACTTC. The chain uses TRBV3-1 and TRBJ2-5; the D gene is possibly TRBD2 (5 bases). The CDR3 is made up of 17 amino acids. Per germline, CDR1 LGHDT and CDR2 YNNKEL (reference sequence). V was cut by 11 bases and J by 1 base, with 26 bases left in between.

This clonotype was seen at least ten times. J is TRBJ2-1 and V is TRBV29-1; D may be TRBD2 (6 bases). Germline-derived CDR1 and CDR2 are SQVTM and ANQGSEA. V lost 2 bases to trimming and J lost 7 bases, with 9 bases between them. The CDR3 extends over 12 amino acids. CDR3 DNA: TGCAGCGTTGAAACTAGCTGGAATGAGCAGTTCTTC. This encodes CSVETSWNEQFF.

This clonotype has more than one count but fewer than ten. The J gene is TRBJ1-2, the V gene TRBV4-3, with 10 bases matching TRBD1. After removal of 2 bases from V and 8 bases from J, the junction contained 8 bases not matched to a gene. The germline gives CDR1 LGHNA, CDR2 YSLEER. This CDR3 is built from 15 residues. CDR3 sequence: CASSQIADRGRGYTF. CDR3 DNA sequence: TGCGCCAGCAGCCAAATCGCGGACAGGGGGAGAGGCTACACCTTC.

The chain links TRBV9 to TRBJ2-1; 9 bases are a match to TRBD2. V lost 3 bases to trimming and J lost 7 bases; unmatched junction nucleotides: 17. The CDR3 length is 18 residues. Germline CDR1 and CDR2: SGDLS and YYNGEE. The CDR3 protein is CASSAFSGGRPYGNEQFF. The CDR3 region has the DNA TGTGCCAGCAGCGCCTTTAGCGGGGGCAGACCCTACGGGAATGAGCAGTTCTTC.

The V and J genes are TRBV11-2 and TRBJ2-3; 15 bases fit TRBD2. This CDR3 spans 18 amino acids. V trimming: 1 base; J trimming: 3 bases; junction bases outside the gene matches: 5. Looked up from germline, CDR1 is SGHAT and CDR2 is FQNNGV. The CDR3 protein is CASSLGTSGGGWTDTQYF. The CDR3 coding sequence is TGTGCCAGCAGCTTAGGGACTAGCGGGGGGGGTTGGACAGATACGCAGTATTTT.

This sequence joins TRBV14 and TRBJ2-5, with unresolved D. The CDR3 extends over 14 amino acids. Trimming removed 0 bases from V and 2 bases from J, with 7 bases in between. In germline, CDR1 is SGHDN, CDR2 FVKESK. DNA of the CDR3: TGTGCCAGCAGCCAAGAACCCGGACAAGAGACCCAGTACTTC. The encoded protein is CASSQEPGQETQYF.

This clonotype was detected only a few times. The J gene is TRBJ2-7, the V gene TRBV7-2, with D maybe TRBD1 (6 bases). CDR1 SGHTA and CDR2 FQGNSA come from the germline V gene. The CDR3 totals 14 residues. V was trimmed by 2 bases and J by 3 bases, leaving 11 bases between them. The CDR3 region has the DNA TGTGCCAGCAGCTTAATTTCGGACAGCTACGAGCAGTACTTC. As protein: CASSLISDSYEQYF.

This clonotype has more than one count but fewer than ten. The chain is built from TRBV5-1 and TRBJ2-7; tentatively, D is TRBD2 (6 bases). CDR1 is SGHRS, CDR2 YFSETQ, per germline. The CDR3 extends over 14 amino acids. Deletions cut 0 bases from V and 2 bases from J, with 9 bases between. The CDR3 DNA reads TGCGCCAGCAGCTTGGATCCGGGGGCCTACGAGCAGTACTTC. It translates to CASSLDPGAYEQYF.

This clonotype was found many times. CDR3 in amino acids: CASSFDRGGNQPQHF. The CDR3 DNA reads TGTGCCAGCAGCTTCGACAGGGGAGGCAATCAGCCCCAGCATTTT. The chain carries TRBV7-9 and TRBJ1-5, with 8 positions matching TRBD1. The germline gives CDR1 SEHNR, CDR2 FQNEAQ (reference sequence). The CDR3 is made up of 15 amino acids. The ends lost 3 bases at V and 2 bases at J; junction bases unmatched: 3.

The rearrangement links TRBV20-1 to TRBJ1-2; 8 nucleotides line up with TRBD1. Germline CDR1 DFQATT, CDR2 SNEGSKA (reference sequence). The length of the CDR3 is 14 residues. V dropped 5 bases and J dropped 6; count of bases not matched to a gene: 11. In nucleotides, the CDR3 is TGCAGTGCTGGCGCGGAGGGACAGGCCGATGGCTACACCTTC. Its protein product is CSAGAEGQADGYTF.

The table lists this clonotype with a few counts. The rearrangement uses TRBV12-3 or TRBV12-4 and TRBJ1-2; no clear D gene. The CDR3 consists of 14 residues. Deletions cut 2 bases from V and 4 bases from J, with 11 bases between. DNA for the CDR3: TGTGCCAGCAGTTTATCAGAGAGTTTCTATGGCTACACCTTC. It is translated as CASSLSESFYGYTF.

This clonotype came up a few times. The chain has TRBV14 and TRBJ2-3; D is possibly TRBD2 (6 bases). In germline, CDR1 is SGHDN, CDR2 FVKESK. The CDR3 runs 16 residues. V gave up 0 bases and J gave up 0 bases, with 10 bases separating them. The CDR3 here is CASSQDPLASTDTQYF. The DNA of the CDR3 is TGTGCCAGCAGCCAAGATCCACTAGCTAGCACAGATACGCAGTATTTT. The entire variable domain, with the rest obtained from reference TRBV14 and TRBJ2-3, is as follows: EAGVTQFPSHSVIEKGQTVTLRCDPISGHDNLYWYRRVMGKEIKFLLHFVKESKQDESGMPNNRFLAERTGGTYSTLKVQPAELEDSGVYFCASSQDPLASTDTQYFGPGTRLTVL.